The 26 T cell receptor beta chains in this list originate from one sample, sequenced in a study of blood T cell repertoires in COVID-19. Repertoires were generated with immunoSEQ multiplex PCR, while TCRdb's copy carries only in-frame clones and drops some. The sample consists of more than 110,000 clones, approximately 90% of them appearing once. The specimen sequenced was peripheral blood. The receptors were gathered from a man in his fifties or sixties with active or convalescent COVID-19.

The rearrangement uses TRBV4-2 and TRBJ2-1; 7 positions match TRBD2. Germline V CDR1 and CDR2: LGHNA, YNFKEQ. The length of the CDR3 is 15 residues. The ends lost 4 bases at V and 12 bases at J; junction bases unmatched: 15. The CDR3 coding sequence is TGTGCCAGCAGCCCGTCCCCTCGGGGGGACCAGGGGCAGTTCTTC. It is translated as CASSPSPRGDQGQFF.

The V and J genes are TRBV28 and TRBJ1-2, with no clear D. CDR3 size: 13 residues. Trimming shortened V by 2 bases and J by 4 bases, and 8 bases separated the two germline ends. Looked up from germline, CDR1 is MDHEN and CDR2 is SYDVKM. The CDR3 sequence: CASSLRTVYGYTF. The CDR3 nucleotides are TGTGCCAGCAGTTTAAGAACAGTCTATGGCTACACCTTC.

The chain has TRBV7-6 and TRBJ1-2; tentative D call: TRBD1 (5 bases). V shed 5 bases and J shed 0 bases, with 16 bases lying between them. The CDR3 extends over 16 amino acids. In germline, CDR1 is SGHVS, CDR2 FNYEAQ. CDR3 loop: CASSPLTGGTNYGYTF. The CDR3, as DNA: TGTGCCAGCAGCCCCCTAACAGGCGGCACTAACTATGGCTACACCTTC.

This chain connects TRBV4-2 to TRBJ2-1, with D perhaps matching TRBD1 (6 bases). CDR1 is LGHNA and CDR2 is YNFKEQ in the germline V gene. Trimming took off 1 base at V and 6 bases at J, with 13 bases between the two ends. The CDR3 extends over 15 amino acids. CDR3 in DNA: TGTGCCAGCAGCCAAGTATCCCAACAGGGCAATGAGCAGTTCTTC. Translated: CASSQVSQQGNEQFF.

CDR3 sequence (DNA): TGTGCCAGCAGGCCGGGACAGGCTACCTACGAGCAGTACTTC. Translating gives CASRPGQATYEQYF. The rearrangement links TRBV6-5 to TRBJ2-7; TRBD1 agrees at 8 bases. CDR1 is MNHEY and CDR2 is SVGAGI in the germline V gene. The CDR3 contains 14 residues. J was trimmed by 2 bases and V by 6 bases; bases with no gene match: 6.

This chain connects TRBV9 to TRBJ2-1, with a possible D match to TRBD2 (6 bases). V lost 0 bases to trimming and J lost 4 bases, with 11 bases between them. CDR3 length equals 15 residues. CDR1 is SGDLS and CDR2 is YYNGEE in the germline V gene. The CDR3 loop reads CASSVVASDYNEQFF. CDR3 nucleotides: TGTGCCAGCAGCGTAGTGGCTAGCGATTACAATGAGCAGTTCTTC.

The V gene is TRBV5-6, the J gene TRBJ1-3, with TRBD1 as a possible D gene (5 bases). The CDR3 sequence is 13 residues long. Looked up from germline, CDR1 is SGHDT and CDR2 is YYEEEE. V was trimmed by 7 bases and J by 7 bases, leaving 15 bases between them. For the CDR3, the DNA is TGTGCCAGCTTGGGGACTCTGGGGAACACCATATATTTT. It translates to CASLGTLGNTIYF.

V and J are TRBV28 and TRBJ1-1; D gene ambiguous. The V gene lost 1 base and the J gene lost 8 bases, with 8 bases spanning the gap. Germline values: CDR1 MDHEN, CDR2 SYDVKM. The CDR3 is 12 residues long. CDR3 nucleotides: TGTGCCAGCAGTTTATTGGGCAGGGAAGCTTTCTTT. As protein: CASSLLGREAFF.

The V and J genes are TRBV7-2 and TRBJ2-2, with 10 bases matching TRBD2. The V and J ends lost 5 bases and 6 bases, in that order; junction bases with no gene match: 6. This CDR3 contains 15 residues. CDR1 is SGHTA and CDR2 is FQGNSA in the germline V gene. The CDR3 DNA reads as TGTGCCAGCAGCCCTTGGAGCGGGGGGGCCGGGGAGCTGTTTTTT. Its translation: CASSPWSGGAGELFF.

V gene TRBV5-1 combines with J gene TRBJ2-3; maybe TRBD2 (5 bases). From germline, CDR1 is SGHRS and CDR2 YFSETQ. This CDR3 has 14 residues. V lost 4 bases and J 3 bases, leaving 12 bases between the germline ends. In DNA form, the CDR3 reads TGCGCCAGCAGCGTTAGAGGGTGGACAGATACGCAGTATTTT. It is translated as CASSVRGWTDTQYF.

The chain couples TRBV5-4 to TRBJ1-3; a weak D match, TRBD1 (5 bases). The V gene's germline CDR1 is SGHNT and CDR2 YYREEE (reference sequence). V lost 0 bases to trimming and J lost 0 bases, with 10 bases between them. The CDR3 sequence is 16 residues long. CDR3 loop: CASSLGGLSSGNTIYF. The DNA for the CDR3 is TGTGCCAGCAGCTTGGGGGGCCTGAGCTCTGGAAACACCATATATTTT.

The CDR3 DNA is TGTGCCACCAGTGGCCGAGGAGGGTCTGAAGCTTTCTTT. It specifies CATSGRGGSEAFF. The chain combines TRBV24-1 with TRBJ1-1, with D uncertain. The CDR3 consists of 13 residues. The germline V gene encodes CDR1 KGHDR and CDR2 SFDVKD. Trimming pared 5 bases from V and 6 bases from J, leaving 12 bases between.

The rearrangement uses TRBV18 and TRBJ1-1; the match to TRBD1 covers 8 bases. Germline loops: CDR1 KGHSH, CDR2 LQKENI. This CDR3 is built from 14 residues. V gave up 3 bases and J gave up 7 bases; unmatched junction bases: 7. CDR3 sequence reads: CASSPNTGGGEAFF. The CDR3 region has the DNA TGTGCCAGCTCACCCAACACAGGGGGAGGTGAAGCTTTCTTT.

The gene calls are TRBV7-9 and TRBJ1-1, with D perhaps matching TRBD1 (6 bases). Trimming took 5 bases from V and 2 from J, leaving 15 bases between them. Per germline, CDR1 SEHNR and CDR2 FQNEAQ (reference sequence). The CDR3 totals 15 residues. Here the CDR3 reads CASSRGGTSNTEAFF. In DNA, the CDR3 is TGTGCCAGCAGCCGAGGGGGAACATCTAACACTGAAGCTTTCTTT.

This chain links TRBV18 with TRBJ2-2, with D possibly TRBD1 on 5 matching bases. This CDR3 comprises 16 residues. The germline V and J ends were trimmed by 3 bases and 8 bases, with 19 bases remaining between them. The germline CDR1 and CDR2 sequences are KGHSH and LQKENI. The CDR3 reads CASSPQMLRQGGELFF. The CDR3, as DNA: TGTGCCAGCTCACCCCAGATGCTGCGGCAGGGAGGGGAGCTGTTTTTT.

The chain is built from TRBV6-5 and TRBJ1-1, with D unresolved. Trimming took 2 bases from V and 5 from J, leaving 9 bases between them. Germline V gives CDR1 MNHEY, CDR2 SVGAGI. The CDR3 length is 13 residues. In nucleotides, the CDR3 is TGTGCCAGCAGTTACCCCCCGGGGACTGAAGCTTTCTTT. Translation gives CASSYPPGTEAFF.

The rearrangement uses TRBV7-2 and TRBJ2-2; D possibly corresponds to TRBD1 (6 bases). The germline CDR1 and CDR2 sequences are SGHTA and FQGNSA. The CDR3 has 15 amino acids. V lost 1 base, J lost 0 bases, and 6 bases lay in between. The chain's CDR3 is CASSLGQANTGELFF. CDR3 in DNA: TGTGCCAGCAGCTTAGGACAGGCGAACACCGGGGAGCTGTTTTTT.

The J gene is TRBJ1-4, the V gene TRBV19; 7 positions agree with TRBD1. Germline V lookup: CDR1 LNHDA, CDR2 SQIVND (reference sequence). CDR3 length equals 14 residues. V lost 3 bases, J lost 6 bases, and 4 bases stayed unmatched. The CDR3 spells CASSIARGDEKLFF. CDR3 DNA sequence: TGTGCCAGTAGTATCGCCAGGGGGGATGAAAAACTGTTTTTT.

This chain joins TRBV28 and TRBJ2-7; D unclear. CDR1 and CDR2 (germline): MDHEN, SYDVKM. V was clipped by 1 base and J by 4 bases, with 8 bases between them. The CDR3 extends over 13 amino acids. The CDR3: CASSLYGVYEQYF. In nucleotides, the CDR3 is TGTGCCAGCAGTTTATATGGAGTGTACGAGCAGTACTTC. Looking up the rest from reference TRBV28 and TRBJ2-7 gives the full variable domain: DVKVTQSSRYLVKRTGEKVFLECVQDMDHENMFWYRQDPGLGLRLIYFSYDVKMKEKGDIPEGYSVSREKKERFSLILESASTNQTSMYLCASSLYGVYEQYFGPGTRLTVT.

This clone was seen a single time. The rearrangement links TRBV7-8 to TRBJ1-2; D remains ambiguous. The CDR3 totals 15 residues. V was pared by 0 bases and J by 8 bases, with 16 bases between. Germline V lookup: CDR1 SGHVS, CDR2 FQNEAQ. The CDR3 spells CASSLARRGSGGYTF. In DNA, the CDR3 is TGTGCCAGCAGCTTAGCGCGACGAGGGAGCGGGGGCTACACCTTC.

The chain employs TRBV18 and TRBJ1-5; 7 bases align to TRBD1. Germline V gives CDR1 KGHSH, CDR2 LQKENI. The CDR3 runs to 13 residues. After removal of 5 bases from V and 11 bases from J, the junction contained 9 bases not matched to a gene. The CDR3 DNA follows: TGTGCCAGCTCATCCACCCAGGGGGAAGCCCAGCATTTT. Translating it yields CASSSTQGEAQHF.

The genes are TRBV11-2 and TRBJ2-3; unclear D gene. V was pared by 1 base and J by 0 bases, with 5 bases between. The CDR3 is 14 amino acids. Per the germline V gene, CDR1 is SGHAT and CDR2 is FQNNGV. The CDR3 is CASSLGGSTDTQYF. The CDR3 DNA follows: TGTGCCAGCAGCTTAGGCGGTAGCACAGATACGCAGTATTTT. Together with reference TRBV11-2 and TRBJ2-3, the CDR3 gives the full variable domain: EAGVAQSPRYKIIEKRQSVAFWCNPISGHATLYWYQQILGQGPKLLIQFQNNGVVDDSQLPKDRFSAERLKGVDSTLKIQPAKLEDSAVYLCASSLGGSTDTQYFGPGTRLTVL.

The chain employs TRBV12-5 and TRBJ2-5; TRBD2 matches at 8 bases. Germline trimming cut 7 bases from V and 4 bases from J; bases unmatched to any gene: 8. This CDR3 is built from 14 residues. Looked up from germline, CDR1 is LGHNT and CDR2 is FRNRAP. CDR3 nucleotides: TGTGCTAGTGCCGTTAGCGGGGTGGCAGAGACCCAGTACTTC. Translation gives CASAVSGVAETQYF.

The CDR3 nucleotides read TGTGCCTGGAGTCAACTTAGGGGCGCGACTAATGAAAAACTGTTTTTT. This codes for CAWSQLRGATNEKLFF. This chain uses TRBV30 with TRBJ1-4; tentatively, D is TRBD1 (5 bases). The CDR3 covers 16 residues. The V end was cut by 2 bases, the J end by 2 bases, with 15 bases between. Germline V gene lookup returns CDR1 GTSNPN and CDR2 SVGIG (reference sequence).

J is TRBJ1-5 and V is TRBV5-6, with D hard to call. V was cut by 0 bases and J by 0 bases, with 7 bases left in between. The germline V gene encodes CDR1 SGHDT and CDR2 YYEEEE. CDR3 length equals 15 residues. The CDR3 sequence: CASSLGAHSNQPQHF. The DNA of the CDR3 is TGTGCCAGCAGCTTGGGGGCACATAGCAATCAGCCCCAGCATTTT.

The chain carries TRBV3-1 (or the pseudogene TRBV3-2) and TRBJ2-3; TRBD2 agrees at 9 bases. V shed 0 bases, J shed 5 bases, and the junction held 6 bases outside the gene matches. Germline CDR1 reads LGHDT; CDR2 reads YNNKEL (reference sequence). The CDR3 has 16 amino acids. CDR3 DNA: TGTGCCAGCAGCCAAGATTTAGCGGGAGCAATAGATACGCAGTATTTT. This codes for CASSQDLAGAIDTQYF.